This TCR beta chain was recovered during a study of shared clonotypes between healthy human individuals. At the level of the study: Three CD4 naive, three CD4 memory, two CD8 naive and one CD8 memory plate were used per donor. General observations from the study: Researchers found naive subsets generally carried larger estimated richness than memory subsets. Clonotypes that were shared across four donors made up around 4.6% of naive CD4 clonotypes.

This clone showed up just once. Its antigen is undetermined. V shed 10 bases and J shed 4 bases, with 14 bases lying between them. The CDR3 is 13 amino acids. The V gene's germline CDR1 is MNHEY and CDR2 SVGAGI. The assay was run at deep level. TCRdb keeps only in-frame clones here, not all; method: immunoSEQ multiplex PCR. This table holds more than 2 million clones, 85% to 95% found once. This TCR came from a man younger than 30 in good health. The J gene is TRBJ1-3, the V gene TRBV6-5; D call uncertain. Sequencing was done on a sample of naive CD4+ T cells sorted from blood. Subset described: CD45RA+ positively selected. CDR3 sequence: CATAPLGGNTIYF. CDR3 DNA: TGTGCCACCGCGCCCCTTGGAGGAAACACCATATATTTT.